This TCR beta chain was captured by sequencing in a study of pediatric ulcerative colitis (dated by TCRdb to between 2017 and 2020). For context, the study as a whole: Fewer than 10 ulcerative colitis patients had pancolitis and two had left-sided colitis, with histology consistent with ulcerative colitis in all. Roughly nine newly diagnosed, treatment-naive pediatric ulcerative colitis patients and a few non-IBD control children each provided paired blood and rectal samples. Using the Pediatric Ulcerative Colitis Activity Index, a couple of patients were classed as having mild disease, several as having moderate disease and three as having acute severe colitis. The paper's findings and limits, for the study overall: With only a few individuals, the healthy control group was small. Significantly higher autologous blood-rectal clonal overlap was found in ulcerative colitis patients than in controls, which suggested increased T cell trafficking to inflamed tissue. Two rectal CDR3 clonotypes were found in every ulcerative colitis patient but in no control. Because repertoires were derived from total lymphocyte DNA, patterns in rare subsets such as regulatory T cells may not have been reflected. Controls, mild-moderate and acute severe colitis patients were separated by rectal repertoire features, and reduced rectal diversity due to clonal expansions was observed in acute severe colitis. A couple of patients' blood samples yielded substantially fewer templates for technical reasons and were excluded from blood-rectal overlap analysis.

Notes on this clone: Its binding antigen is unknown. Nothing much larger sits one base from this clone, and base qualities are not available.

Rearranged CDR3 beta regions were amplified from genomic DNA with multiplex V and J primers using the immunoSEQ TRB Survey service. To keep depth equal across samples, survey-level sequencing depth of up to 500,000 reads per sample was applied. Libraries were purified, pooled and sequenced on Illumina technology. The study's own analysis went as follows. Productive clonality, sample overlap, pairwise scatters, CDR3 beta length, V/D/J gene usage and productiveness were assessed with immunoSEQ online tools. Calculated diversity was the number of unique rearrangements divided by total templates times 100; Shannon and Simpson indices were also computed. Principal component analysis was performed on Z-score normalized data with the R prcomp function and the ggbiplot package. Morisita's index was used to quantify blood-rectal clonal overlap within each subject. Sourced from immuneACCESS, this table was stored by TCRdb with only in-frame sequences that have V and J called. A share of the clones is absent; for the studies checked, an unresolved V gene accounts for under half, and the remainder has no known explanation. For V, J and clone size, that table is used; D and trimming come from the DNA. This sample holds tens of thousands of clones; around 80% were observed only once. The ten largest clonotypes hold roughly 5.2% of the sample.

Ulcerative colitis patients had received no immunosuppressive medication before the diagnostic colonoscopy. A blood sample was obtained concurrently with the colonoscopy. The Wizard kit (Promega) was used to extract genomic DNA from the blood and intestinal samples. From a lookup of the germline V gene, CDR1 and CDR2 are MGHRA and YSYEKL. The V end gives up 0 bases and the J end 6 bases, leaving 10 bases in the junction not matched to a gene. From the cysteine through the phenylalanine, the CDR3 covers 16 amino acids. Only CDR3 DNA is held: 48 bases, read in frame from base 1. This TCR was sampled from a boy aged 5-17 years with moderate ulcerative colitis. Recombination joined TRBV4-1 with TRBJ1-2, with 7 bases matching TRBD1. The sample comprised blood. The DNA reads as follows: TGCGCCAGCAGCCAAGATAGAAGAGGGGGCGTGGATGGCTACACCTTC. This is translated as CASSQDRRGGVDGYTF.